A single sample gave rise to the 26 T cell receptor beta chains below, sequenced in a study of T cell responses to AZD1222 COVID-19 vaccine. The repertoire was sequenced with immunoSEQ multiplex PCR; TCRdb's copy has only in-frame clones and lacks some. The table lists 90,000 to 150,000 clones, roughly 84% of them singletons. Specimen: peripheral blood, collected on day 0 of AZD1222 vaccination. All receptors come from an adult in good health.

The genes are TRBV5-1 and TRBJ2-3; D call uncertain. Germline V lookup: CDR1 SGHRS, CDR2 YFSETQ. There are 14 residues in the CDR3. Trimming stripped 7 bases from V and 0 bases from J, with 12 bases between. The CDR3 sequence is CASRTQTSTDTQYF. In nucleotides, the CDR3 is TGCGCCAGCCGTACCCAGACTAGCACAGATACGCAGTATTTT.

V gene TRBV4-1 combines with J gene TRBJ1-2; D not resolved. The V end was cut by 4 bases, the J end by 6 bases, with 6 bases between. This CDR3 has 11 amino acids. Germline V gene sequence: CDR1 MGHRA, CDR2 YSYEKL. The CDR3 reads CASSRGHGYTF. The CDR3 DNA sequence: TGCGCCAGCAGCCGAGGGCATGGCTACACCTTC.

CDR3 loop: CASSEDRGGTEAFF. The CDR3 bases are TGTGCCAGCAGTGAAGACAGGGGGGGCACTGAAGCTTTCTTT. This chain joins TRBV2 and TRBJ1-1; TRBD1 aligns across 8 bases. The germline CDR1 and CDR2 sequences are SNHLY and FYNNEI. This CDR3 comprises 14 residues. V lost 1 base and J lost 4; bases outside the gene matches: 2.

This sequence joins TRBV23-1 and TRBJ2-2, with D perhaps TRBD1 (6 bases). TRBV23-1 is filed as an ORF, its function uncertain. This CDR3 spans 17 amino acids. V was pared by 7 bases and J by 1 base, with 19 bases between. CDR3 coding DNA: TGCGCCAGCACCTTAGTCCCCGGACAGCAGAACACCGGGGAGCTGTTTTTT. Amino acid sequence: CASTLVPGQQNTGELFF.

This chain connects TRBV6-1 to TRBJ2-4; tentative D call: TRBD1 (5 bases). CDR1 is MNHNS, CDR2 SASEGT, per germline. CDR3 length equals 12 residues. V was cut by 3 bases and J by 7 bases, with 7 bases left in between. The CDR3 DNA reads TGTGCCAGCAGTGAGCAGGGTAACATTCAGTACTTC. Its translation: CASSEQGNIQYF.

The V call is TRBV3-1 (or the pseudogene TRBV3-2), the J call TRBJ1-1; D might be TRBD1 (5 bases). Between the trimmed V and J ends, which lost 2 bases and 1 base, there was a span of 8 bases. Germline CDR1 reads LGHDT; CDR2 reads YNNKEL (reference sequence). The CDR3 runs 14 residues. The DNA of the CDR3 is TGTGCCAGCAGCCAACCCCAGGGGAACACTGAAGCTTTCTTT. This translates into CASSQPQGNTEAFF.

CDR3 bases: TGTGCCAGCAGTGAAACTGAAGCTTTCTTT. Translation gives CASSETEAFF. J is TRBJ1-1 and V is TRBV6-1; D is undetermined. CDR3 length: 10 amino acids. Germline CDR1 and CDR2: MNHNS and SASEGT. Trimming took 2 bases from V and 5 from J, leaving 0 bases between them.

This clone was counted once. The chain employs TRBV12-5 and TRBJ2-2; 12 positions match TRBD1. Germline V CDR1 and CDR2: LGHNT, FRNRAP. V lost 1 base, J lost 6 bases, and 3 bases stayed unmatched. CDR3 size: 16 residues. The CDR3 DNA reads TGTGCTAGTGGTTTGGGGGACAGGGGGCGCCCCGGGGAGCTGTTTTTT. Translated, it gives CASGLGDRGRPGELFF.

The CDR3 loop is CASSQDRGPRNEQFF. The CDR3 nucleotides are TGTGCCAGCAGTCAGGACAGGGGGCCTCGCAATGAGCAGTTCTTC. The gene calls are TRBV11-3 and TRBJ2-1; 11 nucleotides line up with TRBD1. The CDR3 length is 15 residues. V shed 6 bases, J shed 6 bases, and the junction held 7 bases outside the gene matches. Germline values: CDR1 SGHNT, CDR2 YENEEA.

The chain employs TRBV6-1 and TRBJ1-5; weak D call: TRBD1 (5 bases). V lost 4 bases, J lost 7 bases, and 20 bases lay in between. CDR1 MNHNS and CDR2 SASEGT come from the germline V gene. CDR3 length: 16 residues. The CDR3 nucleotides are TGTGCCAGCAGTGCCACGCCTCCGGGGCCGTACCAGCCCCAGCATTTT. Its protein is CASSATPPGPYQPQHF.

This sequence joins TRBV5-1 and TRBJ2-7; a possible D gene is TRBD1 (5 bases). Trimming took off 2 bases at V and 2 bases at J, with 14 bases between the two ends. This CDR3 contains 15 residues. CDR1 and CDR2 from the germline V gene are SGHRS and YFSETQ. The CDR3 region is CASSFSLRGPYEQYF. The CDR3 DNA follows: TGCGCCAGCAGCTTCAGTTTAAGGGGCCCCTACGAGCAGTACTTC.

The V call is TRBV5-1, the J call TRBJ2-2; the match to TRBD2 covers 14 bases. This CDR3 has 18 residues. J gave up 5 bases and V 4 bases, and 10 bases lay outside the gene matches. CDR1 is SGHRS and CDR2 is YFSETQ in the germline V gene. CDR3 sequence (DNA): TGCGCCAGCAGCGATCCGACTAGCGGGGGGGCGTGGACCGGGGAGCTGTTTTTT. Translating it yields CASSDPTSGGAWTGELFF.

The rearrangement links TRBV4-3 to TRBJ2-3; D perhaps matches TRBD2 (6 bases). Germline V lookup: CDR1 LGHNA, CDR2 YSLEER. This CDR3 contains 20 residues. The germline V and J ends were trimmed by 0 bases and 4 bases, with 26 bases remaining between them. For the CDR3, the DNA is TGCGCCAGCAGCCAAGATCGGCGGGAAGGGCGGCGGGGCGCGGCAGATACGCAGTATTTT. Amino acid sequence: CASSQDRREGRRGAADTQYF.

V and J are TRBV2 and TRBJ1-5, with D perhaps TRBD1 (6 bases). CDR1 and CDR2 (germline): SNHLY, FYNNEI. V lost 6 bases and J lost 2, with 8 bases in between. The CDR3 sequence is 13 residues long. The CDR3, as DNA: TGTGCCAGCAGAGGACAGCGCAATCAGCCCCAGCATTTT. As protein: CASRGQRNQPQHF.

The chain recombines TRBV6-2 or TRBV6-3 with TRBJ2-7, with D possibly TRBD2 on 6 matching bases. The V gene's germline CDR1 is MNHEY and CDR2 SVGEGT. This CDR3 comprises 13 residues. Trimming shortened V by 5 bases and J by 3 bases, and 11 bases separated the two germline ends. The DNA for the CDR3 is TGTGCCAGCAGTGGGGAGGCCGTCTACGAGCAGTACTTC. It translates to CASSGEAVYEQYF.

The chain couples TRBV3-1 (or the pseudogene TRBV3-2) to TRBJ1-5; tentative D call: TRBD1 (5 bases). CDR1 LGHDT and CDR2 YNNKEL come from the germline V gene (reference sequence). The CDR3 has 17 residues. V gave up 2 bases and J gave up 2 bases, with 16 bases separating them. The CDR3 here is CASSQPPAGGGNQPQHF. As DNA, the CDR3 is TGTGCCAGCAGCCAACCCCCGGCAGGAGGGGGCAATCAGCCCCAGCATTTT.

This clone is a singleton in its sample. This chain uses TRBV4-2 with TRBJ1-1, with 7 bases that match TRBD1. V lost 0 bases, J lost 3 bases, and 10 bases stayed unmatched. Germline CDR1 LGHNA, CDR2 YNFKEQ. This CDR3 region has 17 residues. The CDR3 nucleotides read TGTGCCAGCAGCCAAGATGTTGGGGGGGACAGAGACACTGAAGCTTTCTTT. This encodes CASSQDVGGDRDTEAFF.

The CDR3: CASGSGTSSYNEQFF. The CDR3 DNA reads as TGTGCTAGTGGATCCGGGACTAGCAGCTACAATGAGCAGTTCTTC. This chain connects TRBV12-5 to TRBJ2-1, with 9 bases matching TRBD2. In germline, CDR1 is LGHNT, CDR2 FRNRAP. Trimming at V came to 6 bases and at J to 3 bases, leaving 6 bases not matched to a gene. This CDR3 has 15 residues.

The chain combines TRBV27 with TRBJ2-2, with D possibly matching TRBD2 (5 bases). The V gene's germline CDR1 is MNHEY and CDR2 SMNVEV (reference sequence). The CDR3 extends over 13 amino acids. The V gene lost 4 bases and the J gene lost 7 bases, with 10 bases spanning the gap. The CDR3 bases are TGTGCCAGCAGTTCCTGGGCGGGCGGGGAGCTGTTTTTT. As protein: CASSSWAGGELFF.

The chain is built from TRBV5-4 and TRBJ2-7, with D possibly TRBD1 on 6 matching bases. Germline lookup yields CDR1 SGHNT and CDR2 YYREEE (reference sequence). V lost 3 bases and J lost 4, with 11 bases in between. The length of the CDR3 is 13 residues. The CDR3 is CASSSRTAYEQYF. CDR3 coding DNA: TGTGCCAGCAGCTCCAGGACAGCATACGAGCAGTACTTC.

CDR3 coding DNA: TGTGCCAGCACCCTCGGGACAACTAATGAAAAACTGTTTTTT. It codes for CASTLGTTNEKLFF. The chain couples TRBV6-5 to TRBJ1-4, with D hard to call. V was shortened by 7 bases and J by 0 bases, with 9 bases between the two germline ends. This CDR3 region has 14 residues. Germline CDR1 reads MNHEY; CDR2 reads SVGAGI.

The chain employs TRBV5-1 and TRBJ2-2; 10 nucleotides agree with TRBD2. CDR1 is SGHRS, CDR2 YFSETQ, per germline. The V and J ends lost 7 bases and 0 bases, in that order; junction bases with no gene match: 3. The CDR3 consists of 15 residues. CDR3 protein: CASLAGAPNTGELFF. The DNA for the CDR3 is TGCGCCAGCCTAGCGGGGGCGCCGAACACCGGGGAGCTGTTTTTT.

This clone was seen a single time. The CDR3 nucleotides are TGTGCCTGCCGGGACCCAGTAGGATATGGCTACACCTTC. Translating gives CACRDPVGYGYTF. The J gene is TRBJ1-2, the V gene TRBV30, with D perhaps matching TRBD1 (5 bases). The CDR3 contains 13 residues. V was clipped by 6 bases and J by 5 bases, with 16 bases between them. Germline V gene lookup returns CDR1 GTSNPN and CDR2 SVGIG (reference sequence).

V is TRBV3-1 (or the pseudogene TRBV3-2) and J is TRBJ1-6, with TRBD1 identical over 7 bases. The V and J ends lost 7 bases and 1 base, in that order; junction bases with no gene match: 4. The CDR3 runs 15 residues. Germline assignment: CDR1 LGHDT and CDR2 YNNKEL (reference sequence). CDR3: CASNQGGSYNSPLHF. As DNA, the CDR3 is TGTGCCAGCAACCAGGGGGGTTCCTATAATTCACCCCTCCACTTT.

The chain combines TRBV6-5 with TRBJ1-5; D not resolved. Trimming stripped 11 bases from V and 2 bases from J, with 10 bases between. Looked up from germline, CDR1 is MNHEY and CDR2 is SVGAGI. CDR3 length equals 12 residues. The CDR3 reads CASGSGNQPQHF. In nucleotides, the CDR3 is TGTGCCTCTGGGTCTGGCAATCAGCCCCAGCATTTT.

This clone was seen a single time. This chain joins TRBV6-5 and TRBJ1-2, with a tentative D call TRBD1 (5 bases). V lost 4 bases, J lost 0 bases, and 12 bases lay in between. The CDR3 covers 15 residues. Germline values: CDR1 MNHEY, CDR2 SVGAGI. In DNA, the CDR3 is TGTGCCAGCAGTTCGGGGCCCCGAGCTAACTATGGCTACACCTTC. This codes for CASSSGPRANYGYTF.